Presented here are 24 T cell receptor beta chains from one specimen sequenced in a study of cytomegalovirus exposure and HLA in healthy donors. The PCR had 60 Vbeta and 13 Jbeta primers. TCRdb's copy holds only in-frame clones and misses some; the assay was immunoSEQ multiplex PCR. The table records 200,000 to 250,000 clones, approximately 78% of them present only once. Sequenced sample: PBMCs. Receptors originate from a male donor in good health and CMV-seronegative.

The chain uses TRBV5-6 and TRBJ2-7; 8 positions match TRBD1. Germline V lookup: CDR1 SGHDT, CDR2 YYEEEE. With 2 bases clipped from V and 6 bases from J, the junction kept 10 bases outside the gene matches. This CDR3 is 15 amino acids long. As DNA, the CDR3 is TGTGCCAGCAGCTTATTACGGGACAGGTCTCGCGAGCAGTACTTC. Protein sequence: CASSLLRDRSREQYF.

The rearrangement joins TRBV6-1 to TRBJ2-7; D not resolved. The V gene lost 5 bases and the J gene lost 3 bases, with 14 bases spanning the gap. CDR3 length equals 14 residues. CDR1 and CDR2 from the germline V gene are MNHNS and SASEGT. CDR3 amino acids: CASSPRLGDYEQYF. The CDR3 bases are TGTGCCAGCAGTCCCCGATTAGGAGACTACGAGCAGTACTTC.

This sequence joins TRBV2 and TRBJ2-7, with D unclear. The CDR3 totals 15 residues. CDR1 is SNHLY and CDR2 is FYNNEI in the germline V gene. V was cut by 7 bases and J by 4 bases, with 20 bases left in between. In DNA form, the CDR3 reads TGTGCCAGCAACGACCGCACAGCCATGGCGTACGAGCAGTACTTC. It translates to CASNDRTAMAYEQYF.

The chain recombines TRBV27 with TRBJ2-5; D ambiguous. This CDR3 contains 14 residues. The germline V gene has CDR1 MNHEY and CDR2 SMNVEV (reference sequence). V was pared by 3 bases and J by 2 bases, with 10 bases between. The CDR3 loop reads CASSLGRYQETQYF. The CDR3 nucleotides are TGTGCCAGCAGTTTGGGCAGGTATCAAGAGACCCAGTACTTC.

The rearrangement uses TRBV7-9 and TRBJ2-2; 7 bases map to TRBD2. CDR1 and CDR2 (germline): SEHNR, FQNEAQ (reference sequence). The CDR3 runs to 14 residues. The CDR3 bases are TGTTCCATTCGGGCTAGCGGAGTGGGAGGGGAGCTGTTTTTT. Its translation is CSIRASGVGGELFF.

The rearrangement uses TRBV9 and TRBJ2-7; 7 bases agree with TRBD2. The V and J ends lost 0 bases and 6 bases, in that order; junction bases with no gene match: 12. CDR1 is SGDLS and CDR2 is YYNGEE in the germline V gene. The CDR3 totals 16 residues. CDR3 nucleotide sequence: TGTGCCAGCAGCGTAGAACCCCAGGCGGGAGTTTCCGAGCAGTACTTC. This gives the protein CASSVEPQAGVSEQYF.

The count of this clone is one. This chain joins TRBV7-3 and TRBJ2-5, with TRBD1 identical over 9 bases. The CDR3 consists of 14 residues. The germline CDR1 and CDR2 sequences are SGHTA and FQGTGA. V shed 5 bases, J shed 1 base, and the junction held 2 bases outside the gene matches. The CDR3 spells CASSRQGGQETQYF. In DNA form, the CDR3 reads TGTGCCAGCAGCAGACAGGGGGGCCAAGAGACCCAGTACTTC.

The chain links TRBV18 to TRBJ2-5, with D tentatively TRBD1 (7 bases). V shed 6 bases and J shed 4 bases, with 15 bases lying between them. CDR1 KGHSH and CDR2 LQKENI come from the germline V gene. The CDR3 covers 14 residues. The DNA of the CDR3 is TGTGCCAGCTCGAGACAGGGAGGCACAGAGACCCAGTACTTC. This sequence encodes CASSRQGGTETQYF.

The chain combines TRBV6-5 with TRBJ2-3; TRBD1 aligns across 7 bases. V lost 5 bases and J lost 14; bases outside the gene matches: 10. Germline V gene lookup returns CDR1 MNHEY and CDR2 SVGAGI. The CDR3 runs 12 residues. The CDR3 loop is CASSAGTASRYF. The DNA of the CDR3 is TGTGCCAGCAGTGCCGGGACAGCCAGCAGGTATTTT.

The V call is TRBV27, the J call TRBJ1-3; a possible D gene is TRBD1 (6 bases). Germline V lookup: CDR1 MNHEY, CDR2 SMNVEV (reference sequence). This CDR3 is built from 13 residues. Trimming removed 3 bases from V and 3 bases from J, with 6 bases in between. The CDR3 protein is CASSFRGGNTIYF. For the CDR3, the DNA is TGTGCCAGCAGTTTCAGGGGTGGAAACACCATATATTTT.

This chain uses TRBV5-5 with TRBJ2-3; 9 bases line up with TRBD1. There are 14 residues in the CDR3. Unmatched junction bases numbered 2, after V lost 4 bases and J lost 2 bases. CDR1 and CDR2 from the germline V gene are SGHKS and YYEKEE (reference sequence). In DNA form, the CDR3 reads TGTGCCAGCAGCGGGACAGGGAACACAGATACGCAGTATTTT. As protein: CASSGTGNTDTQYF.

This clone appeared once. V and J are TRBV6-5 and TRBJ1-5; tentative D call: TRBD1 (6 bases). The V end lost 5 bases, the J end lost 0 bases, and 8 bases lay between the germline ends. Germline V gene lookup returns CDR1 MNHEY and CDR2 SVGAGI. The CDR3 extends over 14 amino acids. The CDR3 region has the DNA TGTGCCAGCAGTCGGACAGTTAGCAATCAGCCCCAGCATTTT. Amino acid sequence: CASSRTVSNQPQHF.

As DNA, the CDR3 is TGCGCCAGCAGCCGGGGCGGGACTAGAGCCTACAATGAGCAGTTCTTC. Translating gives CASSRGGTRAYNEQFF. V gene TRBV4-1 combines with J gene TRBJ2-1; TRBD2 matches 8 bases. This CDR3 comprises 16 residues. V trimming: 4 bases; J trimming: 2 bases; junction bases outside the gene matches: 7. Germline lookup yields CDR1 MGHRA and CDR2 YSYEKL.

This clone was counted once. V gene TRBV7-2 combines with J gene TRBJ2-5; TRBD2 agrees at 16 bases. CDR1 and CDR2 (germline): SGHTA, FQGNSA. The J segment lost 4 bases and the V segment lost 3 bases, leaving 11 bases of the junction unmatched. This CDR3 comprises 19 residues. The DNA for the CDR3 is TGTGCCAGCAGCTTCAAACCGGGACTAGCGGGAGGGAGAGGAGAGACCCAGTACTTC. Translating it yields CASSFKPGLAGGRGETQYF.

The chain combines TRBV2 with TRBJ2-5, with TRBD2 identical over 8 bases. This CDR3 is built from 14 residues. Germline assignment: CDR1 SNHLY and CDR2 FYNNEI. V lost 6 bases to trimming and J lost 3 bases; unmatched junction nucleotides: 6. The CDR3 DNA reads as TGTGCCAGCAGCGCCGGGAGGGGAGAAGAGACCCAGTACTTC. Its protein is CASSAGRGEETQYF.

The chain is built from TRBV7-2 and TRBJ2-3; D may be TRBD2 (5 bases). The V gene's germline CDR1 is SGHTA and CDR2 FQGNSA. The CDR3 length is 16 residues. V lost 1 base to trimming and J lost 0 bases, with 11 bases between them. The DNA of the CDR3 is TGTGCCAGCAGCTTAGTAGGTCTAGCCAGCACAGATACGCAGTATTTT. The encoded protein is CASSLVGLASTDTQYF.

V gene TRBV5-1 combines with J gene TRBJ1-1, with 9 positions matching TRBD1. V lost 4 bases to trimming and J lost 0 bases; unmatched junction nucleotides: 10. The CDR3 sequence is 17 residues long. Germline V gene data show CDR1 as SGHRS and CDR2 as YFSETQ. CDR3 amino acids: CASSDTNRGRMNTEAFF. The CDR3, as DNA: TGCGCCAGCAGCGACACCAACAGGGGGCGAATGAACACTGAAGCTTTCTTT.

The CDR3 region has the DNA TGTGCCAGCAGCCCCAGCGGGAGGGCCTACAATGAGCAGTTCTTC. It translates to CASSPSGRAYNEQFF. The chain has TRBV5-6 and TRBJ2-1; 10 bases line up with TRBD2. The J segment lost 2 bases and the V segment lost 4 bases, leaving 3 bases of the junction unmatched. The CDR3 spans 15 residues. Germline values: CDR1 SGHDT, CDR2 YYEEEE. Together with reference TRBV5-6 and TRBJ2-1, the CDR3 gives the full variable domain: DAGVTQSPTHLIKTRGQQVTLRCSPKSGHDTVSWYQQALGQGPQFIFQYYEEEERQRGNFPDRFSGHQFPNYSSELNVNALLLGDSALYLCASSPSGRAYNEQFFGPGTRLTVL.

This clone occurred once. V is TRBV9 and J is TRBJ2-1; D might be TRBD2 (5 bases). Trimming left V 4 bases short and J 13 bases short, with 18 bases between. In germline, CDR1 is SGDLS, CDR2 YYNGEE. The CDR3 totals 13 residues. CDR3 loop: CASSSRWESSQFF. The CDR3 region has the DNA TGTGCCAGCAGCTCCCGGTGGGAGTCCAGTCAGTTCTTC.

As regards this clone: The sample carries other DNA sequences with the same CDR3. The chain has TRBV5-6 and TRBJ2-5; 9 nucleotides match TRBD1. The V gene's germline CDR1 is SGHDT and CDR2 YYEEEE. V lost 1 base and J lost 3; bases outside the gene matches: 4. The CDR3 contains 15 residues. The CDR3 DNA follows: TGTGCCAGCAGCTTGCCATGGACAGGGGAAGAGACCCAGTACTTC. It specifies CASSLPWTGEETQYF.

The J gene is TRBJ1-4, the V gene TRBV5-5; D unresolved. This CDR3 has 13 amino acids. Trimming cost V 0 bases and J 6 bases, with 6 bases left between them. Looked up from germline, CDR1 is SGHKS and CDR2 is YYEKEE (reference sequence). CDR3: CASSLAKHEKLFF. CDR3 nucleotides: TGTGCCAGCAGCTTGGCCAAGCATGAAAAACTGTTTTTT.

The genes are TRBV7-3 and TRBJ2-2; perhaps TRBD1 as D (6 bases). The CDR3 has 16 residues. Germline V CDR1 and CDR2: SGHTA, FQGTGA. V was pared by 2 bases and J by 4 bases, with 14 bases between. CDR3 sequence (DNA): TGTGCCAGCAGCTTATTAGGGACACCCAGCACCGGGGAGCTGTTTTTT. It yields the protein CASSLLGTPSTGELFF.

This rearrangement joins TRBV14 to TRBJ2-2; 7 bases are a match to TRBD1. Looked up from germline, CDR1 is SGHDN and CDR2 is FVKESK. This CDR3 has 13 residues. Losses at the gene ends were 3 bases for V and 6 bases for J; bases not matched to a gene: 1. The CDR3 sequence: CASSQQGAGELFF. In DNA form, the CDR3 reads TGTGCCAGCAGCCAGCAGGGGGCCGGGGAGCTGTTTTTT.

The V call is TRBV7-9, the J call TRBJ2-1; 8 nucleotides match TRBD2. The length of the CDR3 is 17 residues. CDR1 SEHNR and CDR2 FQNEAQ come from the germline V gene (reference sequence). The V and J ends lost 3 bases and 0 bases, in that order; junction bases with no gene match: 7. CDR3 nucleotide sequence: TGTGCCAGCAGCTTGCGCGTAGCGGGATTCTCCTACAATGAGCAGTTCTTC. Translation gives CASSLRVAGFSYNEQFF.